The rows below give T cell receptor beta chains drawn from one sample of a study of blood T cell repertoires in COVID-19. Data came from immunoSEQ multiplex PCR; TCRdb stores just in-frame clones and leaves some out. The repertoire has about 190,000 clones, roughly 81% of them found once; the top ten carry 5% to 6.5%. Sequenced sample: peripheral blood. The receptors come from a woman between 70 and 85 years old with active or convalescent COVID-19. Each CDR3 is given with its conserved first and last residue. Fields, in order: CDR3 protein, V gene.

CASQEGSSEQYF	TRBV19
CASSSYQRDRVGYEQFF	TRBV19
CASSLSGRAATDTQYF	TRBV11-2
CASVQGSPYEQYF	TRBV28
CASNLQGARGYTF	TRBV5-4
CASSLAGGQETQYF	TRBV5-1
CASSPGQGIYGYTF	TRBV13
CASRDRAEWQYF	TRBV9
CATSREIALDRHGYTF	TRBV15
CASSKTGQPYNEQFF	TRBV21-1
CASSLINRKTSGANVLTF	TRBV7-9
CASSDRYEQYF	TRBV6-1
CASSLDVRDTDTQYF	TRBV11-2
CASSYSYRQSYEQYF	TRBV6-5
CASSRTSGVTQETQYF	TRBV19
CASSRGLVSSGELFF	TRBV6-6
CASSWGTGGTEAFF	TRBV19
CASSLTGLGGSYEQYF	TRBV4-1
CASSGFILAGATDTQYF	TRBV27
CASSESRSSYNEQFF	TRBV25-1
CARTRLAGGSTDTQYF	TRBV21-1
CASSPRGGSLTDTQYF	TRBV7-9
CASSLGQNSYEQYF	TRBV5-1
CASSLFRGTYEQYF	TRBV28
CASSVSSYNSPLHF	TRBV18
CASSAGQGFSYEQYF	TRBV19
CASSPLGQGGTEAFF	TRBV18
CASSLSTGKETQYF	TRBV5-1
CASRTSGRAREQFF	TRBV5-4
CASRGLAGDEDTQYF	TRBV19
CASSPLYRDRVSEQYF	TRBV18
CASSLSTLYEQYF	TRBV5-6
CASSEALAVGGYTF	TRBV2
CASSVGGHSSYNEQFF	TRBV9
CASSSVGQGATGNTIYF	TRBV5-6
CASSMTSRAWITNEQFF	TRBV27
CASSLSGGLREQYF	TRBV7-9
CASSQQRREVTDTQYF	TRBV7-6
CASSERGNNEQYF	TRBV19
CASRPTGSNQPQHF	TRBV27
CASSLDRANTEAFF	TRBV18
CASSLLSGSRSGNTIYF	TRBV28
CASSQGQGEPQETQYF	TRBV14
CTSSLYSGTSTDTQYF	TRBV28
CASSELASGSPYNEQFF	TRBV2
CASSPDRRTSYEQYF	TRBV19
CASILTALSRDTQYF	TRBV6-5
CASSGTGRLVYGYTF	TRBV2
CAWRAAWEGRVEQYF	TRBV30
CASSLLRTGTSGNSEQFF	TRBV7-3
CASSLGQGWRQPQHF	TRBV5-5